Listed here are 9 T cell receptor beta chains from one sample, sequenced in a study of cytomegalovirus exposure and HLA in healthy donors. Only in-frame clones appear in the TCRdb table, and some are missing; sequencing was by immunoSEQ multiplex PCR. The sample consists of about 140,000 clones, around 85% of them appearing once. Source material: PBMCs. All receptors come from a man between 18 and 29 years old in good health and CMV-seronegative.

This chain uses TRBV28 with TRBJ2-1, with TRBD2 identical over 10 bases. The CDR3 is 14 residues long. Losses at the gene ends were 7 bases for V and 10 bases for J; bases not matched to a gene: 10. Germline V gene sequence: CDR1 MDHEN, CDR2 SYDVKM. The CDR3, as DNA: TGTGCCAGCACCCGGACTAGCGGTCTCTGGGAGCAGTTCTTC. This translates into CASTRTSGLWEQFF. The variable domain in full, completed from reference TRBV28 and TRBJ2-1, reads DVKVTQSSRYLVKRTGEKVFLECVQDMDHENMFWYRQDPGLGLRLIYFSYDVKMKEKGDIPEGYSVSREKKERFSLILESASTNQTSMYLCASTRTSGLWEQFFGPGTRLTVL.

The chain links TRBV27 to TRBJ2-1, with D unclear. Trimming cost V 3 bases and J 6 bases, with 15 bases left between them. Germline CDR1 and CDR2: MNHEY and SMNVEV (reference sequence). The CDR3 totals 15 residues. The CDR3 DNA reads TGTGCCAGCAGTTTTGCGGTCCCTTTGGCCAATGAGCAGTTCTTC. It codes for CASSFAVPLANEQFF.

The chain carries TRBV6-6 and TRBJ1-1; possible D gene TRBD1, 5 bases. CDR3 length equals 16 residues. Per the germline V gene, CDR1 is MNHNY and CDR2 is SVGAGI (reference sequence). V lost 0 bases and J lost 0, with 11 bases in between. CDR3 in amino acids: CASSYSIGAMNTEAFF. The CDR3 DNA is TGTGCCAGCAGTTACTCGATTGGGGCAATGAACACTGAAGCTTTCTTT.

The chain carries TRBV9 and TRBJ2-5; 7 positions agree with TRBD1. Unmatched junction bases numbered 11, after V lost 4 bases and J lost 5 bases. Germline values: CDR1 SGDLS, CDR2 YYNGEE. The CDR3 extends over 15 amino acids. CDR3: CASSPGTAKVETQYF. In nucleotides, the CDR3 is TGTGCCAGCAGCCCCGGGACAGCCAAGGTGGAGACCCAGTACTTC.

This rearrangement joins TRBV29-1 to TRBJ2-7; 9 bases line up with TRBD1. CDR3 length: 14 residues. With 7 bases clipped from V and 0 bases from J, the junction kept 7 bases outside the gene matches. CDR1 SQVTM and CDR2 ANQGSEA come from the germline V gene. The CDR3 DNA reads TGCAGCGCTGGGACAGGGTCAGACTCCTACGAGCAGTACTTC. Translated, it gives CSAGTGSDSYEQYF.

V is TRBV7-9 and J is TRBJ1-4; D call uncertain. Trimming pared 7 bases from V and 0 bases from J, leaving 9 bases between. The germline CDR1 and CDR2 sequences are SEHNR and FQNEAQ (reference sequence). The CDR3 covers 14 residues. The CDR3 region has the DNA TGTGCCAGCAACAGCCTTACAACTAATGAAAAACTGTTTTTT. It yields the protein CASNSLTTNEKLFF.

The genes are TRBV10-3 and TRBJ1-2; a possible D gene is TRBD1 (6 bases). V was cut by 6 bases and J by 6 bases, with 11 bases left in between. Per the germline V gene, CDR1 is ENHRY and CDR2 is SYGVKD. The CDR3 totals 12 residues. CDR3 region: CAIRTGSHGYTF. For the CDR3, the DNA is TGTGCCATCAGAACAGGGAGTCATGGCTACACCTTC.

The chain couples TRBV30 to TRBJ2-3; 9 bases are shared with TRBD2. With 2 bases clipped from V and 6 bases from J, the junction kept 9 bases outside the gene matches. Per the germline V gene, CDR1 is GTSNPN and CDR2 is SVGIG (reference sequence). The CDR3 is 15 amino acids. This CDR3 reads CAWSRGGRAMDTQYF. In DNA form, the CDR3 reads TGTGCCTGGAGTCGGGGCGGGAGGGCCATGGATACGCAGTATTTT.

The chain recombines TRBV6-5 with TRBJ1-1; no clear D gene. Germline CDR1 is MNHEY and CDR2 is SVGAGI. The CDR3 has 13 amino acids. V lost 4 bases to trimming and J lost 5 bases, with 11 bases between them. CDR3 coding DNA: TGTGCCAGCAGTTGGGAGGACGGTACTGAAGCTTTCTTT. Its protein product is CASSWEDGTEAFF.